Following are 8 T cell receptor beta chains from one sample sequenced in a study of PD-1 blockade in classical Hodgkin lymphoma. Each and every patient relapsed after autologous stem cell transplantation, and patients got differing brentuximab vedotin exposure. Sequencing was performed with immunoSEQ multiplex PCR; in TCRdb, only in-frame clones are kept and a portion is missing. The sample has approximately 100,000 clones; roughly 91% are singletons. The input for sequencing was peripheral blood mononuclear cells (PBMCs), taken before the second cycle of nivolumab. The receptor source for this set is a human donor with classical Hodgkin lymphoma.

For the CDR3, the DNA is TGTGCCTGGAGCCTCGCCCCCACCTCCTACGAGCAGTACTTC. As protein: CAWSLAPTSYEQYF. V gene TRBV30 combines with J gene TRBJ2-7; D uncertain. CDR1 and CDR2 from the germline V gene are GTSNPN and SVGIG (reference sequence). This CDR3 spans 14 amino acids. The V end lost 3 bases, the J end lost 0 bases, and 12 bases lay between the germline ends.

The CDR3 sequence: CASRLDTSGNTIYF. The DNA for the CDR3 is TGCGCCAGCAGGCTAGACACTTCTGGAAACACCATATATTTT. This sequence joins TRBV5-1 and TRBJ1-3; no definite D call. Germline V gene lookup returns CDR1 SGHRS and CDR2 YFSETQ. The V gene lost 5 bases and the J gene lost 1 base, with 10 bases spanning the gap. CDR3 size: 14 residues.

The V gene is TRBV30, the J gene TRBJ2-4; 8 bases match TRBD1. The ends lost 4 bases at V and 7 bases at J; junction bases unmatched: 9. The germline gives CDR1 GTSNPN, CDR2 SVGIG (reference sequence). The CDR3 spans 14 residues. The CDR3 reads CAWTGIRGRNIQYF. The CDR3 nucleotides are TGTGCCTGGACCGGAATCAGGGGGCGGAACATTCAGTACTTC.

The rearrangement uses TRBV7-2 and TRBJ2-1; D gene uncertain. Looked up from germline, CDR1 is SGHTA and CDR2 is FQGNSA. Deletions cut 3 bases from V and 4 bases from J, with 10 bases between. The CDR3 is made up of 14 amino acids. In DNA form, the CDR3 reads TGTGCCAGCAGCTTGTCACCATATTACAATGAGCAGTTCTTC. This translates into CASSLSPYYNEQFF.

V gene TRBV18 combines with J gene TRBJ2-7; D gene ambiguous. Germline CDR1 reads KGHSH; CDR2 reads LQKENI. This CDR3 region has 13 residues. V lost 5 bases and J lost 3, with 11 bases in between. DNA for the CDR3: TGTGCCAGCTCAAAGGCACAGATCTACGAGCAGTACTTC. Amino acids: CASSKAQIYEQYF.

The rearrangement uses TRBV1 and TRBJ1-2; TRBD1 is taken as the D call from the table, unchecked against the DNA. TRBV1 is assigned pseudogene status. The CDR3 sequence is 17 residues long. DNA of the CDR3: TGCACCAGCAGCCAAGATCTTTTCCATGGGGGCGGCGATGGCTACACCTTC. This translates into CTSSQDLFHGGGDGYTF.

V gene TRBV11-3 combines with J gene TRBJ2-1, with 9 bases lining up with TRBD2. This CDR3 comprises 15 residues. J was trimmed by 6 bases and V by 7 bases; bases with no gene match: 10. Germline CDR1 SGHNT, CDR2 YENEEA. The CDR3 nucleotides read TGTGCCAGCACATCCCGGACTAGCGATATCAATGAGCAGTTCTTC. It translates to CASTSRTSDINEQFF. Variable domain in full (rest from reference TRBV11-3 and TRBJ2-1): EAGVVQSPRYKIIEKKQPVAFWCNPISGHNTLYWYLQNLGQGPELLIRYENEEAVDDSQLPKDRFSAERLKGVDSTLKIQPAELGDSAVYLCASTSRTSDINEQFFGPGTRLTVL.

The chain uses TRBV7-9 and TRBJ1-1; the D is unclear. CDR3 size: 13 residues. Trimming removed 2 bases from V and 1 base from J, with 5 bases in between. Germline V gene lookup returns CDR1 SEHNR and CDR2 FQNEAQ (reference sequence). The DNA for the CDR3 is TGTGCCAGCAGCTTATGGGGGAACACTGAAGCTTTCTTT. Its translation: CASSLWGNTEAFF.